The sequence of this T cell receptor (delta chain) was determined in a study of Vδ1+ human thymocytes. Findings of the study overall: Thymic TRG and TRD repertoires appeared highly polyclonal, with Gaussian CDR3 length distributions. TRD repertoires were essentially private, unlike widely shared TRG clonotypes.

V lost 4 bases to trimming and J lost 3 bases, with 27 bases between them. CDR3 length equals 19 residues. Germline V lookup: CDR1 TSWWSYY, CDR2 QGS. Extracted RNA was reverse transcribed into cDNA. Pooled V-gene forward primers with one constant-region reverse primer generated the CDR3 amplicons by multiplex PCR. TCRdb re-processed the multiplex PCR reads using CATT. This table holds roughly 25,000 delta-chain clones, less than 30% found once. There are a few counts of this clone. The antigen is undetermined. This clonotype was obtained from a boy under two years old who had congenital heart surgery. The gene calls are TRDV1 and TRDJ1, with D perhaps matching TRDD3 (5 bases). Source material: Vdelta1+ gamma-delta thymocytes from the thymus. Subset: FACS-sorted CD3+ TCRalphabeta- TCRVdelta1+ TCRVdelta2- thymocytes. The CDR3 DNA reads TGTGCTCTTGGGGTCTCTTTACGACCCATGCCCGGGGGGTCCGATAAACTCATCTTT. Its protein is CALGVSLRPMPGGSDKLIF.